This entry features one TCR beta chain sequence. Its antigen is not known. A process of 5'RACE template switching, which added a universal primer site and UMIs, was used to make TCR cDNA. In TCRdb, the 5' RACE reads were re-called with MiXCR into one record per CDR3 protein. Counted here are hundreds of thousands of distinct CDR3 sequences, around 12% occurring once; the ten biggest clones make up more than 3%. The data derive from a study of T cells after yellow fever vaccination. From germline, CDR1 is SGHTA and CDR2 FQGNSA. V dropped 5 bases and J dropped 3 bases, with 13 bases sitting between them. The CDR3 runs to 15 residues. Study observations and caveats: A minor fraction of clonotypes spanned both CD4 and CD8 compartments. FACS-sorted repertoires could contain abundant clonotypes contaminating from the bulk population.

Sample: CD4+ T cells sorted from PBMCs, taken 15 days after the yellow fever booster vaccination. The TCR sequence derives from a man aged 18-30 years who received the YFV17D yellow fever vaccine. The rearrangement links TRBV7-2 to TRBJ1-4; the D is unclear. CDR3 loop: CASSPMWGPNEKLFF. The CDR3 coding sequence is TGTGCCAGCAGCCCGATGTGGGGTCCTAATGAAAAACTGTTTTTT.